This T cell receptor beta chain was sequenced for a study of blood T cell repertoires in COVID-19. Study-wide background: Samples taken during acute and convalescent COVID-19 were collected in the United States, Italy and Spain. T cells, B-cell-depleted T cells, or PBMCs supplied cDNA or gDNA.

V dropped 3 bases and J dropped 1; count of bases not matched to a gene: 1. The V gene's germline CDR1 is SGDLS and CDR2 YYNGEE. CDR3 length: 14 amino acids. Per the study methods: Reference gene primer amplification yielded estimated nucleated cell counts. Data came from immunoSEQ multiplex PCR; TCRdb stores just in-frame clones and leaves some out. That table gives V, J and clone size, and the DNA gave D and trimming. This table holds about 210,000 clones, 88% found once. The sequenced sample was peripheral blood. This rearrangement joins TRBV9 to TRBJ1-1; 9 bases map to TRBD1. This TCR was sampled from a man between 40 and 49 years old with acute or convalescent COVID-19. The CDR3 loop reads CASSAGQGNTEAFF. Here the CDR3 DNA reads TGTGCCAGCAGCGCGGGACAGGGGAACACTGAAGCTTTCTTT.